The 32 T cell receptor beta chains reported below all come from one sample, sequenced in a study of blood T cells in healthy people across ages. Through a sample-barcoded 5' primer and a J-beta primer mix, a second PCR was run for about 6 to 11 cycles. TCRdb reprocessed the 5' RACE reads via MiXCR and lists one record per CDR3 protein. The sample lists about 1.4 million distinct CDR3 sequences, approximately 63% occurring once. The specimen was blood. Every receptor here comes from a man younger than 35 in good health.

This clonotype has just a few counts. V usage is TRBV20-1 and J usage is TRBJ2-7; unclear D gene. The V and J ends lost 1 base and 2 bases respectively, with 9 bases between them. CDR3 size: 13 residues. Germline V CDR1 and CDR2: DFQATT, SNEGSKA (reference sequence). The CDR3 region has the DNA TGCAGTGCTAGAGGACCAGGAACCTACGAGCAGTACTTC. It codes for CSARGPGTYEQYF.

J is TRBJ2-3 and V is TRBV20-1; D unclear. CDR1 and CDR2 from the germline V gene are DFQATT and SNEGSKA (reference sequence). V lost 7 bases, J lost 0 bases, and 11 bases lay in between. The CDR3 contains 13 residues. CDR3 amino acids: CSGQISSTDTQYF. The CDR3 coding sequence is TGCAGTGGCCAGATATCTAGCACAGATACGCAGTATTTT.

This clonotype was detected only a few times. The CDR3 reads CASRGLASEQYF. CDR3 nucleotides: TGTGCCAGCAGGGGACTAGCGTCCGAGCAGTACTTC. The chain combines TRBV27 with TRBJ2-7; 10 nucleotides line up with TRBD2. CDR3 length equals 12 residues. V shed 6 bases, J shed 6 bases, and the junction held 2 bases outside the gene matches. Germline assignment: CDR1 MNHEY and CDR2 SMNVEV (reference sequence).

The rearrangement uses TRBV5-6 and TRBJ2-3; TRBD2 matches 8 bases. Trimming removed 1 base from V and 6 bases from J; junction bases left unmatched: 16. Germline V gives CDR1 SGHDT, CDR2 YYEEEE. The CDR3 covers 18 residues. Written as DNA, the CDR3 is TGTGCCAGCAGCTTGAATAGCGGGATCTGGGATAAGAAGGATACGCAGTATTTT. It yields the protein CASSLNSGIWDKKDTQYF. Drawing the rest from reference TRBV5-6 and TRBJ2-3, the complete variable domain is DAGVTQSPTHLIKTRGQQVTLRCSPKSGHDTVSWYQQALGQGPQFIFQYYEEEERQRGNFPDRFSGHQFPNYSSELNVNALLLGDSALYLCASSLNSGIWDKKDTQYFGPGTRLTVL.

The chain is built from TRBV11-2 and TRBJ2-7; 9 nucleotides match TRBD2. The V gene's germline CDR1 is SGHAT and CDR2 FQNNGV. The J segment lost 3 bases and the V segment lost 8 bases, leaving 5 bases of the junction unmatched. The CDR3 contains 13 residues. Written as DNA, the CDR3 is TGTGCCAGCGCTAGCGGGGACTACTACGAGCAGTACTTC. Translation gives CASASGDYYEQYF.

The chain has TRBV7-9 and TRBJ2-3; D might be TRBD1 (5 bases). V lost 5 bases to trimming and J lost 0 bases, with 15 bases between them. Germline V CDR1 and CDR2: SEHNR, FQNEAQ (reference sequence). The CDR3 is 16 residues long. The CDR3 DNA reads TGTGCCAGCAGCCCGTCCAGGGTCAGAAGCACAGATACGCAGTATTTT. This translates into CASSPSRVRSTDTQYF.

This clonotype was found a few times. This chain connects TRBV6-6 to TRBJ2-3; D is unclear. Germline-derived CDR1 and CDR2 are MNHNY and SVGAGI (reference sequence). The CDR3 is 12 residues long. V lost 7 bases, J lost 4 bases, and 9 bases lay in between. CDR3 sequence reads: CASTGAADTQYF. The CDR3 DNA is TGTGCCAGCACGGGCGCGGCAGATACGCAGTATTTT.

This chain uses TRBV7-9 with TRBJ1-1; the D is unclear. With 7 bases removed from V and 3 bases from J, the gap between germline ends came to 21 bases. CDR1 and CDR2 from the germline V gene are SEHNR and FQNEAQ (reference sequence). This CDR3 has 16 amino acids. The CDR3 region has the DNA TGTGCCAGCACCCCCTCCAGGCGTTCGAGGGACACTGAAGCTTTCTTT. The encoded protein is CASTPSRRSRDTEAFF. The full variable domain, in which reference TRBV7-9 and TRBJ1-1 provide the parts outside the CDR3, is DTGVSQNPRHKITKRGQNVTFRCDPISEHNRLYWYRQTLGQGPEFLTYFQNEAQLEKSRLLSDRFSAERPKGSFSTLEIQRTEQGDSAMYLCASTPSRRSRDTEAFFGQGTRLTVV.

The chain employs TRBV29-1 and TRBJ2-7, with 10 bases that match TRBD1. Germline CDR1 SQVTM, CDR2 ANQGSEA. J was trimmed by 6 bases and V by 1 base; bases with no gene match: 3. This CDR3 is built from 13 residues. Here the CDR3 DNA reads TGCAGCGTTGAAGCCGGACAGGGGGTCGAGCAGTACTTC. Protein: CSVEAGQGVEQYF.

The chain couples TRBV29-1 to TRBJ2-5; D might be TRBD1 or TRBD2, each matching 7 bases. V dropped 6 bases and J dropped 4 bases, with 15 bases sitting between them. This CDR3 has 13 residues. Germline values: CDR1 SQVTM, CDR2 ANQGSEA. The CDR3, as DNA: TGCAGCGTCGACAGGGAGGGAGGAGAGACCCAGTACTTC. The encoded protein is CSVDREGGETQYF.

This clonotype was counted a single time. The chain recombines TRBV4-2 with TRBJ2-2, with 7 bases lining up with TRBD1. This CDR3 spans 16 amino acids. The V segment lost 1 base and the J segment 3 bases; nucleotides outside the gene matches: 5. Germline assignment: CDR1 LGHNA and CDR2 YNFKEQ. The CDR3 region is CASSQATGVYTGELFF. CDR3 bases: TGTGCCAGCAGCCAAGCCACAGGGGTTTACACCGGGGAGCTGTTTTTT.

This clonotype has just a few counts. The chain combines TRBV6-5 with TRBJ2-1, with D perhaps matching TRBD2 (5 bases). Per germline, CDR1 MNHEY and CDR2 SVGAGI. Trimming shortened V by 6 bases and J by 3 bases, and 15 bases separated the two germline ends. This CDR3 region has 15 residues. This CDR3 is CASRRSENLYNEQFF. For the CDR3, the DNA is TGTGCCAGCAGACGTAGCGAAAACCTCTACAATGAGCAGTTCTTC.

J is TRBJ2-7 and V is TRBV27, with 7 bases identical to TRBD1. Trimming cost V 6 bases and J 0 bases; bases outside gene matches: 8. CDR1 and CDR2 from the germline V gene are MNHEY and SMNVEV (reference sequence). CDR3 length: 15 amino acids. The CDR3 DNA follows: TGTGCCAGCAGAGACAGGGCAGGGTTCTCCTACGAGCAGTACTTC. Its protein product is CASRDRAGFSYEQYF.

This chain uses TRBV3-1 with TRBJ2-5; perhaps TRBD1 as D (5 bases). The J call could be wrong; TRBJ2-1 is a better fit for the DNA end. This CDR3 region has 14 residues. Germline V CDR1 and CDR2: LGHDT, YNNKEL (reference sequence). The CDR3, as DNA: TGTGCCAGCAGCCAAGTAATGGGGCCCGATGAGCAGTTCTTC. Amino acid sequence: CASSQVMGPDEQFF.

This clonotype turned up a few times. V gene TRBV7-9 combines with J gene TRBJ2-7; no clear D gene. CDR3 length equals 11 residues. Trimming left V 1 base short and J 10 bases short, with 8 bases between. Germline V CDR1 and CDR2: SEHNR, FQNEAQ (reference sequence). CDR3: CASSLDGRQYF. In DNA form, the CDR3 reads TGTGCCAGCAGCTTAGATGGACGCCAGTACTTC.

This clonotype occurred a few times. V and J are TRBV3-1 and TRBJ2-1, with D uncertain. Germline CDR1 is LGHDT and CDR2 is YNNKEL (reference sequence). The CDR3 runs to 15 residues. Trimming removed 1 base from V and 6 bases from J, with 13 bases in between. The CDR3 region has the DNA TGTGCCAGCAGCCAAGGTTTAGGTGTATCCAATGAGCAGTTCTTC. Amino acids: CASSQGLGVSNEQFF.

The chain carries TRBV11-2 and TRBJ2-6; D gene uncertain. The germline gives CDR1 SGHAT, CDR2 FQNNGV. Trimming removed 5 bases from V and 3 bases from J, with 11 bases in between. The CDR3 extends over 15 amino acids. The CDR3 nucleotides read TGTGCCAGCAGCCAATTGACTGGTGGGGCCAACGTCCTGACTTTC. It specifies CASSQLTGGANVLTF.

CDR3 coding DNA: TGTGCCAGCAATATAGCGGGCGCCTTATACGAGCAGTACTTC. This translates into CASNIAGALYEQYF. The J gene is TRBJ2-7, the V gene TRBV6-2 or TRBV6-3, with TRBD2 identical over 7 bases. The length of the CDR3 is 14 residues. Losses at the gene ends were 7 bases for V and 4 bases for J; bases not matched to a gene: 10. Germline-derived CDR1 and CDR2 are MNHEY and SVGEGT.

The chain is built from TRBV20-1 and TRBJ2-7; 8 nucleotides agree with TRBD1. CDR3 length: 13 amino acids. The V segment lost 3 bases and the J segment 2 bases; nucleotides outside the gene matches: 3. From germline, CDR1 is DFQATT and CDR2 SNEGSKA (reference sequence). The chain's CDR3 is CSARGQDPYEQYF. For the CDR3, the DNA is TGCAGTGCTAGGGGACAGGACCCCTACGAGCAGTACTTC.

This clonotype was observed a few times. The chain is built from TRBV29-1 and TRBJ1-1; TRBD1 agrees at 8 bases. The V and J ends lost 6 bases and 5 bases, in that order; junction bases with no gene match: 5. Germline-derived CDR1 and CDR2 are SQVTM and ANQGSEA. This CDR3 is built from 12 residues. DNA for the CDR3: TGCAGCGTGTACACAGGGGGTACTGAAGCTTTCTTT. The encoded protein is CSVYTGGTEAFF.

This CDR3 reads CATSRVAGGRTEAFF. CDR3 sequence (DNA): TGTGCCACCAGCAGAGTGGCAGGGGGCCGAACTGAAGCTTTCTTT. The rearrangement uses TRBV15 and TRBJ1-1, with 8 bases fitting TRBD1. The V segment lost 1 base and the J segment 5 bases; nucleotides outside the gene matches: 6. In germline, CDR1 is LNHNV, CDR2 YYDKDF (reference sequence). The CDR3 spans 15 residues.

The chain combines TRBV6-6 with TRBJ2-1, with TRBD2 as a possible D gene (5 bases). The CDR3 runs 15 residues. Germline lookup yields CDR1 MNHNY and CDR2 SVGAGI (reference sequence). Trimming left V 5 bases short and J 6 bases short, with 17 bases between. The CDR3 DNA follows: TGTGCCAGCAGTCTGGGAGAAGCCAGGTTCAATGAGCAGTTCTTC. Amino acids: CASSLGEARFNEQFF.

J is TRBJ1-5 and V is TRBV11-2; the D gene is possibly TRBD1 (6 bases). This CDR3 comprises 15 residues. Trimming stripped 4 bases from V and 6 bases from J, with 16 bases between. CDR1 is SGHAT and CDR2 is FQNNGV in the germline V gene. The CDR3 sequence is CASSSSGGAIQPQHF. Here the CDR3 DNA reads TGTGCCAGCAGCTCTAGTGGGGGCGCGATTCAGCCCCAGCATTTT.

The V gene is TRBV12-3 or TRBV12-4, the J gene TRBJ2-3; D is perhaps TRBD1 (5 bases). This CDR3 comprises 16 residues. Trimming removed 3 bases at V and 0 bases at J, with 13 bases between. Written as DNA, the CDR3 is TGTGCCAGCAGTTTCAAGACAGCTTCTAGCACAGATACGCAGTATTTT. Translating gives CASSFKTASSTDTQYF.

J is TRBJ2-4 and V is TRBV7-9; D call uncertain. Near its end, the DNA agrees better with TRBJ2-7, so the J call may be wrong. From germline, CDR1 is SEHNR and CDR2 FQNEAQ (reference sequence). The CDR3 is 12 amino acids. The CDR3: CASSFSHYEQYF. The CDR3 region has the DNA TGTGCCAGCAGCTTTAGTCATTACGAGCAGTACTTC.

In this sample, this clonotype turned up a few times. CDR3 nucleotide sequence: TGCAGTGCTAGAGATCATAGGACAGGGGCCCCCCTTACAATGAACACTGAAGCTTTCTTT. It yields the protein CSARDHRTGAPLTMNTEAFF. The gene calls are TRBV20-1 and TRBJ1-1; 9 nucleotides align to TRBD1. Germline lookup yields CDR1 DFQATT and CDR2 SNEGSKA (reference sequence). The ends lost 0 bases at V and 0 bases at J; junction bases unmatched: 17. CDR3 length equals 20 residues.

This clonotype was counted a few times. The rearrangement joins TRBV20-1 to TRBJ1-5, with unresolved D. Trimming took off 3 bases at V and 6 bases at J, with 18 bases between the two ends. Germline V gene lookup returns CDR1 DFQATT and CDR2 SNEGSKA (reference sequence). This CDR3 spans 15 amino acids. In nucleotides, the CDR3 is TGCAGTGCTAGGAATTCTGGGAGGAGGGCTCAGCCCCAGCATTTT. Translated: CSARNSGRRAQPQHF.

This clonotype was detected only a few times. The chain has TRBV2 and TRBJ1-5; unclear D gene. Germline CDR1 reads SNHLY; CDR2 reads FYNNEI. CDR3 length: 14 amino acids. V lost 2 bases to trimming and J lost 2 bases, with 7 bases between them. The CDR3 DNA follows: TGTGCCAGCAGTGAAAGGAGAGGCAATCAGCCCCAGCATTTT. Translation gives CASSERRGNQPQHF.

This chain joins TRBV20-1 and TRBJ1-5, with unresolved D. CDR1 and CDR2 (germline): DFQATT, SNEGSKA (reference sequence). V shed 0 bases and J shed 0 bases, with 15 bases lying between them. The CDR3 has 17 amino acids. Written as DNA, the CDR3 is TGCAGTGCTAGAGAGGGAGGCGGTCAGCATAGCAATCAGCCCCAGCATTTT. Its protein product is CSAREGGGQHSNQPQHF.

CDR3 sequence: CASSQAGEVVPEAFF. The CDR3 coding sequence is TGCGCCAGCAGCCAGGCAGGGGAAGTGGTCCCTGAAGCTTTCTTT. The rearrangement joins TRBV4-1 to TRBJ1-1, with D perhaps matching TRBD1 (6 bases). The CDR3 contains 15 residues. Germline V CDR1 and CDR2: MGHRA, YSYEKL. V was cut by 3 bases and J by 6 bases, with 17 bases left in between.

This clonotype has only a few counts. The genes are TRBV20-1 and TRBJ2-7; maybe TRBD2 (6 bases). V lost 5 bases and J lost 0, with 11 bases in between. Germline V gene data show CDR1 as DFQATT and CDR2 as SNEGSKA (reference sequence). This CDR3 is built from 13 residues. CDR3 in DNA: TGCAGTGCTCTTAGCGGTACCTCCTACGAGCAGTACTTC. Translation: CSALSGTSYEQYF.

This rearrangement joins TRBV7-4 to TRBJ2-7; possible D gene TRBD1, 6 bases. CDR1 SGHVT and CDR2 SQSDAQ come from the germline V gene. The CDR3 loop spans 15 amino acids. V was pared by 5 bases and J by 5 bases, with 19 bases between. CDR3 residues: CASSIKQGVMHEQYF. CDR3 nucleotides: TGTGCCAGCAGCATTAAACAGGGTGTTATGCACGAGCAGTACTTC.